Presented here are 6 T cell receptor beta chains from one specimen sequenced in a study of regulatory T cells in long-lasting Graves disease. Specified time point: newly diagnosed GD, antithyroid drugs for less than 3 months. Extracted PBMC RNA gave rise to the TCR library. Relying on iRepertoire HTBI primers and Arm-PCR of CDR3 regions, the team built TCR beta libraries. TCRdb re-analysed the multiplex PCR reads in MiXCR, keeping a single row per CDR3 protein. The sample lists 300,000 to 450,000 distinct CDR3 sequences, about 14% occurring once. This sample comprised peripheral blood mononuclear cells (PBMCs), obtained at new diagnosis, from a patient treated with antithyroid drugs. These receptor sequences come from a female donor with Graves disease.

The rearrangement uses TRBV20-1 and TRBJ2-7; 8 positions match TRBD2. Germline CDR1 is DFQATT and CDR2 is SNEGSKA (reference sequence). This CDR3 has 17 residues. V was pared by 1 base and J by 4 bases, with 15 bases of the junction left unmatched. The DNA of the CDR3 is TGCAGTGCTAGAGTCCCGAACTCTCCGGGGGGGGAGTACGAGCAGTACTTC. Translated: CSARVPNSPGGEYEQYF.

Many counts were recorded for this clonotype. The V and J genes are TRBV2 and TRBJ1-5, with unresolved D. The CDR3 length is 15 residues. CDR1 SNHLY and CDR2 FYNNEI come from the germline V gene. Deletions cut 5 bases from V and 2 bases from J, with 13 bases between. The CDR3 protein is CASSLSTLGNQPQHF. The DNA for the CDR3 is TGTGCCAGCAGTCTAAGTACTCTTGGCAATCAGCCCCAGCATTTT.

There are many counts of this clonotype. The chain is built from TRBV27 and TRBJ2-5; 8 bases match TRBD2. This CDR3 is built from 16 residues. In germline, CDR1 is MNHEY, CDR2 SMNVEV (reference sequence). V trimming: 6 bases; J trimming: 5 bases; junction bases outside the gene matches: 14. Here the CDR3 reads CASSSGGGRGTETQYF. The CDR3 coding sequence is TGTGCCAGCAGCTCGGGCGGGGGGAGGGGGACGGAGACCCAGTACTTC.

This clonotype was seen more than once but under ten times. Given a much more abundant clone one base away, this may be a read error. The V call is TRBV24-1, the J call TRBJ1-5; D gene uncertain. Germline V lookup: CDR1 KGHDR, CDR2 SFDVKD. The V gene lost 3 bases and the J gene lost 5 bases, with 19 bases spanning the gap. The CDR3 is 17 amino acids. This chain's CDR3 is CATSDTGVGMGDQPQHF. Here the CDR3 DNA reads TGTGCCACCAGTGATACCGGGGTAGGCATGGGCGATCAGCCCCAGCATTTT.

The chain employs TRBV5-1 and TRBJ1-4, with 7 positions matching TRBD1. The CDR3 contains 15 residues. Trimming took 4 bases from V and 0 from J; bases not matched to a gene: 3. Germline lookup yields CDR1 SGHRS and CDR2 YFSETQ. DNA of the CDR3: TGCGCCAGCAGCCAGGGGGTTGCAACTAATGAAAAACTGTTTTTT. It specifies CASSQGVATNEKLFF.

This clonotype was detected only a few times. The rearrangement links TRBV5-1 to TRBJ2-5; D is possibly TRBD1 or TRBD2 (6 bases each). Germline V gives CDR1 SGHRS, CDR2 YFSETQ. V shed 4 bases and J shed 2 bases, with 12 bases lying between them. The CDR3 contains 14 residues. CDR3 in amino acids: CASSAGTPQETQYF. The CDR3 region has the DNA TGCGCCAGCAGCGCGGGGACACCGCAAGAGACCCAGTACTTC.